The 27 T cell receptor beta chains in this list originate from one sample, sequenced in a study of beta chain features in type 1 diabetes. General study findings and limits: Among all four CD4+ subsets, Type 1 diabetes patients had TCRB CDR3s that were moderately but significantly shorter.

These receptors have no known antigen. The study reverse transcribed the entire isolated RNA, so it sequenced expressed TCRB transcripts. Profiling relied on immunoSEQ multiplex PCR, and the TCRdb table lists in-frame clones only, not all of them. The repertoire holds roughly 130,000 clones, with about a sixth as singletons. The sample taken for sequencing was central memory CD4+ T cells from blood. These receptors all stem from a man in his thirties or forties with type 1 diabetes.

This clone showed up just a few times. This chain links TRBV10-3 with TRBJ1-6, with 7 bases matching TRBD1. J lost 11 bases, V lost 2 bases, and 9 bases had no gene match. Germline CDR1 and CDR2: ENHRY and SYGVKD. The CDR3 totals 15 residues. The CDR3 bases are TGTGCCATCAGTGAGCGCGGCCAGGGGGAAACACCCCTCCACTTT. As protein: CAISERGQGETPLHF.

The CDR3 sequence: CASSPATGTSYGYTF. The CDR3 nucleotides read TGTGCCAGCTCACCAGCAACCGGGACAAGCTATGGCTACACCTTC. The rearrangement uses TRBV18 and TRBJ1-2; D is perhaps TRBD1 (6 bases). The length of the CDR3 is 15 residues. Deletions cut 2 bases from V and 4 bases from J, with 14 bases between. Germline CDR1 KGHSH, CDR2 LQKENI.

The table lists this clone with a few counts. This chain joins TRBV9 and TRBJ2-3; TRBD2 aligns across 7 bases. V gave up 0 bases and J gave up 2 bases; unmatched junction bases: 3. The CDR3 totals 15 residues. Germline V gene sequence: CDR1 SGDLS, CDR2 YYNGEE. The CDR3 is CASSVGLAPTDTQYF. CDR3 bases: TGTGCCAGCAGCGTAGGACTAGCCCCCACAGATACGCAGTATTTT.

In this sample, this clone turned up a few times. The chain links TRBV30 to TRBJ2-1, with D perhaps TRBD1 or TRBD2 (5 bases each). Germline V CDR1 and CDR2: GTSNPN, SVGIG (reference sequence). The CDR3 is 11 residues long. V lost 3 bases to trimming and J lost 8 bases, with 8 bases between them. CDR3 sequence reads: CAWRGRDEQFF. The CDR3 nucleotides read TGTGCCTGGAGGGGGCGGGATGAGCAGTTCTTC.

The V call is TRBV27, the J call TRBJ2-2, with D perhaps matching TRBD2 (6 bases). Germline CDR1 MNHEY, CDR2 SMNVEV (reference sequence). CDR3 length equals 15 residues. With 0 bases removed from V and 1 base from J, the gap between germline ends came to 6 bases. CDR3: CASSLSGGNTGELFF. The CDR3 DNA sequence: TGTGCCAGCAGTTTATCCGGGGGGAACACCGGGGAGCTGTTTTTT.

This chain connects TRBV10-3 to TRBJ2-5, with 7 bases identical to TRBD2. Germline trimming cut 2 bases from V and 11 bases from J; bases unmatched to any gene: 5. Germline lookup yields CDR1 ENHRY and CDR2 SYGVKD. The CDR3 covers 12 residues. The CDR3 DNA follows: TGTGCCATCAGTGAGGGCGAGCGGGGTCAGTACTTC. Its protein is CAISEGERGQYF.

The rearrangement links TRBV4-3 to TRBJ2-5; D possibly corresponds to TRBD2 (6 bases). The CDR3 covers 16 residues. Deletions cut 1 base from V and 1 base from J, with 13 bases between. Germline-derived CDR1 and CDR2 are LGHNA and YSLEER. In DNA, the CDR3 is TGCGCCAGCAGCCAAGGGCGCGCGGGGCCCCAAGAGACCCAGTACTTC. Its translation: CASSQGRAGPQETQYF.

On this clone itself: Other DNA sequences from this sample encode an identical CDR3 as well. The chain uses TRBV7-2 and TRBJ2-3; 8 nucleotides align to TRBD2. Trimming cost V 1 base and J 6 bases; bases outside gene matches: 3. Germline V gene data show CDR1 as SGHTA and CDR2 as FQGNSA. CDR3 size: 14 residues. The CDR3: CASSLGLATDTQYF. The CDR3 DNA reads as TGTGCCAGCAGCTTAGGACTAGCGACCGATACGCAGTATTTT.

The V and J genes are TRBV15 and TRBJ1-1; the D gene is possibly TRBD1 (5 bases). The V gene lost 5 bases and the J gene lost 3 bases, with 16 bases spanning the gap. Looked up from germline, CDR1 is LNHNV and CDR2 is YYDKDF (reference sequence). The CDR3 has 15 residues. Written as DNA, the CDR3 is TGTGCCACCAGCGGAAGGGGCCCTGGGGACACTGAAGCTTTCTTT. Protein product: CATSGRGPGDTEAFF.

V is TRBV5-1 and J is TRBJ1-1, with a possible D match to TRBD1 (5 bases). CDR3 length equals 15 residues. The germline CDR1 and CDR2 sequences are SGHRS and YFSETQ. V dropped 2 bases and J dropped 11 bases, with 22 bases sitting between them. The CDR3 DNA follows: TGCGCCAGCAGCTTCGATCCTTCTGGAGGGGCGTCTGCTTTCTTT. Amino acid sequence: CASSFDPSGGASAFF.

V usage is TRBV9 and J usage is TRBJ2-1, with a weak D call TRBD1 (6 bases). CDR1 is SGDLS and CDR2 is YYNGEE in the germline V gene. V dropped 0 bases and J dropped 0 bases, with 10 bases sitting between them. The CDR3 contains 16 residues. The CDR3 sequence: CASSVVPDSSYNEQFF. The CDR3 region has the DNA TGTGCCAGCAGCGTAGTCCCGGACAGCTCCTACAATGAGCAGTTCTTC.

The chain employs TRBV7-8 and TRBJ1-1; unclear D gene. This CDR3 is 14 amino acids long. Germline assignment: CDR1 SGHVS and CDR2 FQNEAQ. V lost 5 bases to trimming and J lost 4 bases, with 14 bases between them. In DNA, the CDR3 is TGTGCCAGCAGCGGAGGCAGCTTTAGCACTGAAGCTTTCTTT. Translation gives CASSGGSFSTEAFF.

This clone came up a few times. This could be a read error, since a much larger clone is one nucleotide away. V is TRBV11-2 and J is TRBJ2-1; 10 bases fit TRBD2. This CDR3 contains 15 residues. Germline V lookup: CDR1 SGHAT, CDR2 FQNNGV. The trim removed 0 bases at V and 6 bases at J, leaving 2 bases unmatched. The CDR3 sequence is CASSLDQRGGNEQFF. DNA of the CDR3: TGTGCCAGCAGCTTAGACCAGCGGGGGGGCAATGAGCAGTTCTTC.

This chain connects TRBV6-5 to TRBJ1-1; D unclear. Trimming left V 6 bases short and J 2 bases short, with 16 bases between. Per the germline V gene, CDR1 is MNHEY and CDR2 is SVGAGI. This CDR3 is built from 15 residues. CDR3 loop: CASRAPGSINTEAFF. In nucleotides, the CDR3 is TGTGCCAGCAGGGCCCCGGGGAGCATTAACACTGAAGCTTTCTTT.

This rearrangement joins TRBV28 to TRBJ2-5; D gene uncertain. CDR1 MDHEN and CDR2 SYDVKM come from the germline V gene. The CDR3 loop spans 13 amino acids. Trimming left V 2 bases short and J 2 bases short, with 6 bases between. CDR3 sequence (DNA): TGTGCCAGCAGTTTAGTGGCGCAAGAGACCCAGTACTTC. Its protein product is CASSLVAQETQYF.

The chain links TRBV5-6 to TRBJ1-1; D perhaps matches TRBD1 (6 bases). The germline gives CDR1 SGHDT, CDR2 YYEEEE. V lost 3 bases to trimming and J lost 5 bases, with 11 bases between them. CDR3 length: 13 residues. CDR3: CASSSIQGTEAFF. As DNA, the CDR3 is TGTGCCAGCAGCTCGATTCAGGGGACTGAAGCTTTCTTT.

This CDR3 reads CSARNGDEQFF. The CDR3 nucleotides are TGCAGTGCTAGGAATGGTGATGAGCAGTTCTTC. The chain is built from TRBV20-1 and TRBJ2-1; D is uncertain. The CDR3 is 11 amino acids. Per germline, CDR1 DFQATT and CDR2 SNEGSKA (reference sequence). The V gene lost 3 bases and the J gene lost 8 bases, with 8 bases spanning the gap.

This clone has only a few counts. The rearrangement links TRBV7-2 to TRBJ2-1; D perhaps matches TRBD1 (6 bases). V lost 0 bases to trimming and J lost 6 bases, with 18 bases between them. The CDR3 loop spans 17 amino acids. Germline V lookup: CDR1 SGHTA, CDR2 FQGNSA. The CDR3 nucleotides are TGTGCCAGCAGCTTAGCCGGTCGGCCCGAAGGGGGCAATGAGCAGTTCTTC. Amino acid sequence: CASSLAGRPEGGNEQFF.

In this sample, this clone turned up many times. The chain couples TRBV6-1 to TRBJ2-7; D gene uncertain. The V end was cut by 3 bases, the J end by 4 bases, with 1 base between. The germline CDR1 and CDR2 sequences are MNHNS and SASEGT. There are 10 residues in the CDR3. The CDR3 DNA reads TGTGCCAGCAGTGAGTACGAGCAGTACTTC. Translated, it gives CASSEYEQYF.

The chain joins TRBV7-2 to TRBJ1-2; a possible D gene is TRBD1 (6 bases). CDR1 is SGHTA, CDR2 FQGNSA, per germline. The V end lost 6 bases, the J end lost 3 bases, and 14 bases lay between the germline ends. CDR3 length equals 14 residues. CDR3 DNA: TGTGCCAGCAGTTCCATGAGGGGGGACTATGGCTACACCTTC. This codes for CASSSMRGDYGYTF.

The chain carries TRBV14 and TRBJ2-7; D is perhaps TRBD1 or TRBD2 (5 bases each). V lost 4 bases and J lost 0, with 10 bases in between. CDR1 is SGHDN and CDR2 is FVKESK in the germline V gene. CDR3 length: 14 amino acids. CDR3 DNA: TGTGCCAGCAGCCGGGACGGTAGCTCCTACGAGCAGTACTTC. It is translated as CASSRDGSSYEQYF.

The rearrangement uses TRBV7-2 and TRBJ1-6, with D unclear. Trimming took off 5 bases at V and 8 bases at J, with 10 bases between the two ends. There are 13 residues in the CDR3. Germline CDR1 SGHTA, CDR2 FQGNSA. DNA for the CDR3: TGTGCCAGCAGCCAATCTGGGGATTCACCCCTCCACTTT. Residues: CASSQSGDSPLHF.

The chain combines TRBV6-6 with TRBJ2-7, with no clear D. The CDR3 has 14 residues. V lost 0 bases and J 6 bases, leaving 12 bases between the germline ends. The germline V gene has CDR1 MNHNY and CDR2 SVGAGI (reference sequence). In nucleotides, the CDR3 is TGTGCCAGCAGTTACTCGACCAAGGGATTCGAGCAGTACTTC. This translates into CASSYSTKGFEQYF.

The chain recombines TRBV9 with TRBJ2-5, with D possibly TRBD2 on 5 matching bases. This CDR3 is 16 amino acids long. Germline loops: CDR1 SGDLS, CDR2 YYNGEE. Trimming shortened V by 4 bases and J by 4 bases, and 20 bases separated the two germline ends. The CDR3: CASSSTATGVRETQYF. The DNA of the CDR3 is TGTGCCAGCAGCTCCACGGCCACCGGGGTCAGAGAGACCCAGTACTTC. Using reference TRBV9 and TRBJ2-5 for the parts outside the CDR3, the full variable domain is DSGVTQTPKHLITATGQRVTLRCSPRSGDLSVYWYQQSLDQGLQFLIQYYNGEERAKGNILERFSAQQFPDLHSELNLSSLELGDSALYFCASSSTATGVRETQYFGPGTRLLVL.

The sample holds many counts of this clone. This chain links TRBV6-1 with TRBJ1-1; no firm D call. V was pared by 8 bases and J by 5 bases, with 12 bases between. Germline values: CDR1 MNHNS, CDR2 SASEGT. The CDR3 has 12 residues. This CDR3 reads CASGQKATEAFF. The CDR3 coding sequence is TGTGCCAGCGGCCAGAAGGCGACTGAAGCTTTCTTT.

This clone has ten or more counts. CDR3: CASSPPGRSGNTIYF. CDR3 coding DNA: TGTGCCAGCTCACCACCAGGACGCTCTGGAAACACCATATATTTT. This chain links TRBV18 with TRBJ1-3; D remains ambiguous. The germline gives CDR1 KGHSH, CDR2 LQKENI. The CDR3 extends over 15 amino acids. Deletions cut 0 bases from V and 0 bases from J, with 6 bases between.

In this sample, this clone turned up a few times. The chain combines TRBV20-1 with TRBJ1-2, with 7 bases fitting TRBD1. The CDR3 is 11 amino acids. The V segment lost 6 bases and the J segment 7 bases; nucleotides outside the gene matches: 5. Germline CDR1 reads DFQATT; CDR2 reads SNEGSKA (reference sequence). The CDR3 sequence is CSAPTGIGYTF. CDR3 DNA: TGCAGTGCCCCGACAGGGATTGGCTACACCTTC.